These 30 T cell receptor beta chains share one sample of origin, sequenced in a study of T cell repertoires in cytomegalovirus infection. Their cognate antigens are unknown. TCRdb redid the calling of the reads with MiXCR, one entry per CDR3 protein. The sample lists about 310,000 distinct CDR3 sequences; about 25% were seen once. The sample was cultured PBMCs, taken from culture after CMV antigen stimulation. These receptors were collected from a human donor in good health (CMV status not recorded). Some clones in this sample may be carry-over from other donors' samples.

V is TRBV5-1 and J is TRBJ2-6; 13 bases match TRBD2. The germline V gene encodes CDR1 SGHRS and CDR2 YFSETQ. The CDR3 has 19 amino acids. V dropped 2 bases and J dropped 4; count of bases not matched to a gene: 9. CDR3 region: CASSLLAGGPSEGANVLTF. CDR3 sequence (DNA): TGCGCCAGCAGCTTACTAGCGGGAGGGCCTTCGGAAGGGGCCAACGTCCTGACTTTC.

The chain carries TRBV7-9 and TRBJ2-1; 12 bases map to TRBD2. CDR3 length: 16 residues. CDR1 SEHNR and CDR2 FQNEAQ come from the germline V gene (reference sequence). Trimming at V came to 2 bases and at J to 5 bases, leaving 4 bases not matched to a gene. CDR3 residues: CASSLLTSGSNNEQFF. The CDR3 DNA is TGTGCCAGCAGCTTATTGACTAGCGGGAGCAACAATGAGCAGTTCTTC.

A few counts support this clonotype. J is TRBJ2-7 and V is TRBV7-9; D unresolved. CDR1 SEHNR and CDR2 FQNEAQ come from the germline V gene (reference sequence). The germline V and J ends were trimmed by 5 bases and 5 bases, with 19 bases remaining between them. The length of the CDR3 is 15 residues. The CDR3 bases are TGTGCCAGCAGCCCCGCCGGGTTCCCCAGCGACGAGCAGTACTTC. Translated: CASSPAGFPSDEQYF.

The rearrangement links TRBV7-2 to TRBJ2-3, with 7 bases lining up with TRBD2. V lost 5 bases to trimming and J lost 5 bases; unmatched junction nucleotides: 7. In germline, CDR1 is SGHTA, CDR2 FQGNSA. The CDR3 consists of 14 residues. Here the CDR3 reads CASSRDWEGDTQYF. CDR3 DNA sequence: TGTGCCAGCAGCCGGGATTGGGAGGGAGATACGCAGTATTTT.

This clonotype was picked up a small number of times. The chain employs TRBV19 and TRBJ2-1; D might be TRBD1 or TRBD2, each matching 5 bases. Germline CDR1 and CDR2: LNHDA and SQIVND (reference sequence). V shed 6 bases and J shed 8 bases, with 20 bases lying between them. The CDR3 length is 15 residues. CDR3 sequence: CASSQPGRARDEQFF. As DNA, the CDR3 is TGTGCCAGTAGCCAACCGGGACGGGCGAGGGATGAGCAGTTCTTC.

The rearrangement uses TRBV6-2 or TRBV6-3 and TRBJ1-4; no definite D call. Germline CDR1 and CDR2: MNHEY and SVGEGT. The CDR3 runs 13 residues. Trimming cost V 4 bases and J 8 bases, with 11 bases left between them. CDR3 sequence reads: CASSLAEGEKLFF. The CDR3, as DNA: TGTGCCAGCAGTTTGGCCGAGGGCGAAAAACTGTTTTTT.

This clonotype was recorded once. This may come from a read error, since a much larger clone is one base off. The rearrangement links TRBV7-2 to TRBJ2-5; perhaps TRBD2 as D (6 bases). V lost 5 bases to trimming and J lost 5 bases, with 18 bases between them. Looked up from germline, CDR1 is SGHTA and CDR2 is FQGNSA. The CDR3 length is 15 residues. Written as DNA, the CDR3 is TGTGCCAGCAGCCCCCGAGGAGGGAGGCGGGAGACCCAGTACTTC. As protein: CASSPRGGRRETQYF.

The chain joins TRBV28 to TRBJ1-1; D uncertain. With 6 bases removed from V and 10 bases from J, the gap between germline ends came to 15 bases. Germline lookup yields CDR1 MDHEN and CDR2 SYDVKM. This CDR3 region has 12 residues. The CDR3 loop is CASSTGPTGAFF. The CDR3 DNA reads TGTGCCAGCAGCACCGGGCCCACGGGAGCTTTCTTT. Filled out from reference TRBV28 and TRBJ1-1, the complete variable domain reads DVKVTQSSRYLVKRTGEKVFLECVQDMDHENMFWYRQDPGLGLRLIYFSYDVKMKEKGDIPEGYSVSREKKERFSLILESASTNQTSMYLCASSTGPTGAFFGQGTRLTVV.

This clonotype was seen a handful of times. This chain uses TRBV7-2 with TRBJ2-7; 9 bases agree with TRBD2. The junction had 15 bases not matched to a gene; V was cut back by 5 bases and J by 7 bases. The CDR3 is made up of 16 amino acids. Germline V gene sequence: CDR1 SGHTA, CDR2 FQGNSA. CDR3 DNA sequence: TGTGCCAGCAGCCAAGAGGCGGGAGGGTTAGGCGGGGAGCAGTACGTC. Amino acids: CASSQEAGGLGGEQYV.

The chain employs TRBV6-2 or TRBV6-3 and TRBJ2-1; 10 bases match TRBD2. Trimming took 0 bases from V and 4 from J; bases not matched to a gene: 6. This CDR3 contains 17 residues. CDR1 is MNHEY and CDR2 is SVGEGT in the germline V gene. CDR3 loop: CASSYSATSGTYNEQFF. Written as DNA, the CDR3 is TGTGCCAGCAGTTACTCTGCCACTAGCGGGACTTACAATGAGCAGTTCTTC.

This sequence joins TRBV29-1 and TRBJ2-7; 10 nucleotides match TRBD2. Germline V gene sequence: CDR1 SQVTM, CDR2 ANQGSEA. The V segment lost 1 base and the J segment 2 bases; nucleotides outside the gene matches: 8. The CDR3 runs 16 residues. As DNA, the CDR3 is TGCAGCGTTGAAGGGGGAGCGGGAGGGGAGGCCTACGAGCAGTACTTC. Encoded protein: CSVEGGAGGEAYEQYF.

This clonotype was seen more than once but under ten times. The CDR3 loop reads CASSVRGDTEAFF. CDR3 coding DNA: TGTGCCAGCAGTGTTCGTGGGGACACTGAAGCTTTCTTT. The chain joins TRBV12-3 or TRBV12-4 to TRBJ1-1; D not resolved. This CDR3 is built from 13 residues. V was clipped by 5 bases and J by 3 bases, with 10 bases between them.

The J gene is TRBJ2-1, the V gene TRBV10-2; D perhaps matches TRBD2 (6 bases). Trimming took 2 bases from V and 9 from J, leaving 17 bases between them. The CDR3 has 15 amino acids. CDR1 WSHSY and CDR2 SAAADI come from the germline V gene. CDR3 residues: CASSEGWVRGTEQFF. The CDR3 region has the DNA TGCGCCAGCAGTGAGGGTTGGGTCCGCGGGACTGAGCAGTTCTTC.

As DNA, the CDR3 is TGTGCCAGCAGCTTTGGACCCTGGCGGGCAGATACGCAGTATTTT. It is translated as CASSFGPWRADTQYF. The chain combines TRBV7-7 with TRBJ2-3; D perhaps matches TRBD2 (5 bases). CDR1 and CDR2 from the germline V gene are SSHAT and FNYEAQ (reference sequence). The V end lost 3 bases, the J end lost 4 bases, and 14 bases lay between the germline ends. The CDR3 loop spans 15 amino acids. The full variable domain, its missing parts supplied by reference TRBV7-7 and TRBJ2-3, is GAGVSQSPRYKVTKRGQDVTLRCDPISSHATLYWYQQALGQGPEFLTYFNYEAQPDKSGLPSDRFSAERPEGSISTLTIQRTEQRDSAMYRCASSFGPWRADTQYFGPGTRLTVL.

This clonotype was counted ten times or more. V is TRBV7-2 and J is TRBJ2-3; 8 bases map to TRBD2. J lost 4 bases, V lost 3 bases, and 9 bases had no gene match. Germline V gene data show CDR1 as SGHTA and CDR2 as FQGNSA. CDR3 length: 16 residues. The DNA for the CDR3 is TGTGCCAGCAGCTTTCCGGGACTAGATAAAGCAGATACGCAGTATTTT. Translation gives CASSFPGLDKADTQYF.

This chain connects TRBV20-1 to TRBJ2-5; TRBD2 agrees at 12 bases. This CDR3 comprises 15 residues. V lost 5 bases, J lost 5 bases, and 9 bases stayed unmatched. Germline-derived CDR1 and CDR2 are DFQATT and SNEGSKA (reference sequence). The CDR3, as DNA: TGCAGTGCTCCCCTAGCGGGAGGGATCATCGAGACCCAGTACTTC. It translates to CSAPLAGGIIETQYF.

CDR3 bases: TGTGCCAGCAGCTTAGGGGAAATGAGAGCAAGGGATGAAAAACTGTTTTTT. It is translated as CASSLGEMRARDEKLFF. The chain joins TRBV7-9 to TRBJ1-4; no firm D call. V lost 1 base and J 6 bases, leaving 18 bases between the germline ends. The CDR3 spans 17 residues. Germline loops: CDR1 SEHNR, CDR2 FQNEAQ (reference sequence).

The chain has TRBV5-6 and TRBJ2-4, with D possibly matching TRBD1 (5 bases). Germline V gives CDR1 SGHDT, CDR2 YYEEEE. The V and J ends lost 1 base and 0 bases respectively, with 23 bases between them. This CDR3 spans 20 amino acids. In nucleotides, the CDR3 is TGTGCCAGCAGCTTGAACCGTGGACACAGTAACCAATTAGCCAAAAACATTCAGTACTTC. It is translated as CASSLNRGHSNQLAKNIQYF.

This clonotype has a handful of counts. The chain couples TRBV28 to TRBJ2-7, with 9 bases identical to TRBD1. CDR1 is MDHEN and CDR2 is SYDVKM in the germline V gene. CDR3 length equals 15 residues. Unmatched junction bases numbered 6, after V lost 2 bases and J lost 4 bases. CDR3 in amino acids: CASSLVTGGDYEQYF. The CDR3 DNA is TGTGCCAGCAGTTTAGTGACAGGGGGGGATTACGAGCAGTACTTC.

This clonotype appeared a few times. The chain joins TRBV12-3 or TRBV12-4 to TRBJ2-2; D is ambiguous. The ends were cut back, 5 bases at V and 6 bases at J, with 16 bases in the middle. The CDR3 length is 15 residues. In nucleotides, the CDR3 is TGTGCCAGCAGTCCCCAAAGACCTCCCGCCGGGGAGCTGTTTTTT. As protein: CASSPQRPPAGELFF.

The chain links TRBV10-3 to TRBJ1-5; the D is unclear. The CDR3 has 15 amino acids. Trimming pared 3 bases from V and 0 bases from J, leaving 9 bases between. Germline V CDR1 and CDR2: ENHRY, SYGVKD. The CDR3 nucleotides are TGTGCCATCAGTGATAGGGCGTCTAGCAATCAGCCCCAGCATTTT. It translates to CAISDRASSNQPQHF.

This clonotype was counted only a few times. The chain links TRBV6-2 or TRBV6-3 to TRBJ2-2; D might be TRBD2 (7 bases). The CDR3 spans 15 residues. Trimming took 3 bases from V and 6 from J, leaving 14 bases between them. Per germline, CDR1 MNHEY and CDR2 SVGEGT. The CDR3 nucleotides are TGTGCCAGCAGTTATCACAGGGAGGGCGCCGGGGAGCTGTTTTTT. It codes for CASSYHREGAGELFF.

The V gene is TRBV19, the J gene TRBJ2-7, with 11 positions matching TRBD1. The CDR3 is made up of 15 amino acids. V lost 5 bases, J lost 4 bases, and 7 bases stayed unmatched. In germline, CDR1 is LNHDA, CDR2 SQIVND (reference sequence). The CDR3 DNA follows: TGTGCCAGTAGTCTCGGACAGGGGGCTTTGTACGAGCAGTACTTC. Its protein is CASSLGQGALYEQYF.

This clonotype was seen more than once but under ten times. V usage is TRBV28 and J usage is TRBJ2-3; the match to TRBD1 covers 7 bases. This CDR3 spans 16 amino acids. CDR1 and CDR2 (germline): MDHEN, SYDVKM. V lost 4 bases, J lost 3 bases, and 10 bases stayed unmatched. The chain's CDR3 is CASSSTKGAGTDTQYF. CDR3 bases: TGTGCCAGCAGTTCGACAAAGGGGGCTGGGACAGATACGCAGTATTTT.

This clonotype showed up just a few times. The rearrangement joins TRBV2 to TRBJ1-5; 7 nucleotides line up with TRBD1. The CDR3 loop spans 14 amino acids. CDR1 is SNHLY, CDR2 FYNNEI, per germline. The V segment lost 4 bases and the J segment 7 bases; nucleotides outside the gene matches: 7. CDR3: CASSGRQGGQPQHF. CDR3 DNA: TGTGCCAGCAGTGGTAGACAGGGCGGCCAGCCCCAGCATTTT.

This chain connects TRBV7-4 to TRBJ1-1, with 8 positions matching TRBD1. From germline, CDR1 is SGHVT and CDR2 SQSDAQ. J lost 2 bases, V lost 5 bases, and 13 bases had no gene match. The CDR3 runs 17 residues. This chain's CDR3 is CASSPAGTGYVNTEAFF. The CDR3 nucleotides read TGTGCCAGCAGCCCCGCCGGGACAGGATATGTAAACACTGAAGCTTTCTTT.

The J gene is TRBJ2-1, the V gene TRBV7-9; 10 bases are a match to TRBD2. V lost 1 base to trimming and J lost 6 bases; unmatched junction nucleotides: 6. Germline assignment: CDR1 SEHNR and CDR2 FQNEAQ (reference sequence). The CDR3 sequence is 16 residues long. DNA of the CDR3: TGTGCCAGCAGCTTAGATGCTAGCGGGAGCCTCAATGAGCAGTTCTTC. This translates into CASSLDASGSLNEQFF.

This clonotype was seen only a few times. This chain links TRBV7-8 with TRBJ1-4; tentative D call: TRBD1 (6 bases). Trimming pared 3 bases from V and 8 bases from J, leaving 13 bases between. The length of the CDR3 is 14 residues. Germline-derived CDR1 and CDR2 are SGHVS and FQNEAQ. CDR3 bases: TGTGCCAGCAGCTTCTCAGGGGATTGGGAAAAACTGTTTTTT. Encoded protein: CASSFSGDWEKLFF.

The rearrangement links TRBV6-2 or TRBV6-3 to TRBJ1-2; D perhaps matches TRBD1 (5 bases). The CDR3 loop spans 15 amino acids. Germline CDR1 and CDR2: MNHEY and SVGEGT. V was clipped by 4 bases and J by 4 bases, with 16 bases between them. The CDR3 protein is CASSFLPGLPYGYTF. Here the CDR3 DNA reads TGTGCCAGCAGTTTTCTACCGGGACTGCCCTATGGCTACACCTTC.

This clonotype was counted a few times. This chain links TRBV7-2 with TRBJ2-3, with D possibly called TRBD1 or TRBD2 (5 bases each). The germline CDR1 and CDR2 sequences are SGHTA and FQGNSA. Trimming removed 6 bases at V and 8 bases at J, with 18 bases between. The CDR3 is 14 residues long. The DNA for the CDR3 is TGTGCCAGCAGTCTAGCCATGGGGCGGAGTACGCAGTATTTT. The encoded protein is CASSLAMGRSTQYF.